This passage covers 29 T cell receptor beta chains from one sample sequenced in a study of OX40 agonist ivuxolimab in advanced cancers. Here immunoSEQ multiplex PCR was the method, and the copy in TCRdb shows in-frame clones only, minus some. The table includes 65,000 to 90,000 clones, over 75% detected once. Sequenced material: CD4+ or CD8+ T cells sorted from blood, taken in a trial of the OX40 agonist ivuxolimab. The source is an adult with an advanced solid tumor such as melanoma, head and neck, liver or kidney cancer.

In this sample, this clone turned up a few times. V and J are TRBV9 and TRBJ2-1, with D possibly TRBD2 on 6 matching bases. CDR1 and CDR2 from the germline V gene are SGDLS and YYNGEE. The CDR3 extends over 14 amino acids. Trimming cost V 4 bases and J 7 bases, with 15 bases left between them. As DNA, the CDR3 is TGTGCCAGCAGCCTAGGAGGGCCGGTGAATGAGCAGTTCTTC. It codes for CASSLGGPVNEQFF.

The CDR3 protein is CASSLGSYNSPLHF. CDR3 nucleotides: TGTGCCAGCAGTTTAGGCTCCTATAATTCACCCCTCCACTTT. The V call is TRBV28, the J call TRBJ1-6, with no clear D. The CDR3 runs 14 residues. The germline CDR1 and CDR2 sequences are MDHEN and SYDVKM. With 2 bases removed from V and 0 bases from J, the gap between germline ends came to 2 bases.

The chain joins TRBV4-1 to TRBJ2-1, with 8 bases that match TRBD1. The CDR3 is made up of 16 amino acids. Germline trimming cut 2 bases from V and 9 bases from J; bases unmatched to any gene: 12. Germline assignment: CDR1 MGHRA and CDR2 YSYEKL. The CDR3 sequence: CASSQSGTGIFGEQFF. The CDR3 nucleotides are TGCGCCAGCAGCCAATCTGGGACAGGTATCTTTGGTGAGCAGTTCTTC.

V is TRBV7-9 and J is TRBJ2-7; TRBD2 matches at 9 bases. Germline lookup yields CDR1 SEHNR and CDR2 FQNEAQ (reference sequence). J was trimmed by 1 base and V by 5 bases; bases with no gene match: 6. This CDR3 has 15 residues. The CDR3 DNA sequence: TGTGCCAGCAGCCCCCCTAGCGGGGTGTCCTACGAGCAGTACTTC. Translated, it gives CASSPPSGVSYEQYF.

The J gene is TRBJ1-4, the V gene TRBV5-5; 8 bases are shared with TRBD1. The J segment lost 7 bases and the V segment lost 5 bases, leaving 16 bases of the junction unmatched. The CDR3 has 17 amino acids. Per the germline V gene, CDR1 is SGHKS and CDR2 is YYEKEE (reference sequence). CDR3 loop: CASSIGAAGTGIEKLFF. The CDR3, as DNA: TGTGCCAGCAGTATTGGGGCCGCCGGGACAGGCATTGAAAAACTGTTTTTT.

The chain has TRBV30 and TRBJ1-4; 11 bases are shared with TRBD1. The V gene's germline CDR1 is GTSNPN and CDR2 SVGIG (reference sequence). V was pared by 3 bases and J by 0 bases, with 9 bases of the junction left unmatched. CDR3 length equals 18 residues. The CDR3, as DNA: TGTGCCTGGAGCCACGGGACAGGGGGGGGGACAACTAATGAAAAACTGTTTTTT. This gives the protein CAWSHGTGGGTTNEKLFF.

The rearrangement links TRBV11-2 to TRBJ1-2; D remains ambiguous. Germline values: CDR1 SGHAT, CDR2 FQNNGV. The germline V and J ends were trimmed by 6 bases and 2 bases, with 16 bases remaining between them. The CDR3 runs to 15 residues. The DNA for the CDR3 is TGTGCCAGCAGGCCGAACAGCGGACGAAACTATGGCTACACCTTC. It yields the protein CASRPNSGRNYGYTF.

The gene calls are TRBV6-1 and TRBJ2-3; 10 positions match TRBD1. CDR1 MNHNS and CDR2 SASEGT come from the germline V gene. The CDR3 is 14 residues long. V shed 7 bases and J 4 bases; nucleotides not matched to a gene: 5. CDR3 sequence reads: CASNPTGGADTQYF. In DNA, the CDR3 is TGTGCCAGCAACCCGACAGGGGGCGCAGATACGCAGTATTTT.

The J gene is TRBJ2-1, the V gene TRBV30; weak D call: TRBD1 (5 bases). CDR1 is GTSNPN, CDR2 SVGIG, per germline (reference sequence). Trimming took 6 bases from V and 0 from J, leaving 12 bases between them. CDR3 size: 14 residues. This chain's CDR3 is CACIRASSYNEQFF. The CDR3 DNA sequence: TGTGCCTGCATCAGGGCCAGCTCCTACAATGAGCAGTTCTTC.

V and J are TRBV2 and TRBJ2-7; TRBD1 agrees at 7 bases. The CDR3 spans 14 residues. The germline V gene has CDR1 SNHLY and CDR2 FYNNEI. DNA for the CDR3: TGTGTAACCCGGGACAGTCTTTTTCGGAACGAGCAGTACTTC. It translates to CVTRDSLFRNEQYF.

The rearrangement links TRBV2 to TRBJ2-2; D ambiguous. The germline CDR1 and CDR2 sequences are SNHLY and FYNNEI. The CDR3 runs 13 residues. With 6 bases removed from V and 5 bases from J, the gap between germline ends came to 10 bases. The CDR3 loop reads CASRVRPTGELFF. The CDR3 nucleotides read TGTGCCAGCAGAGTACGCCCGACCGGGGAGCTGTTTTTT. The complete variable domain, with remaining parts taken from reference TRBV2 and TRBJ2-2, reads EPEVTQTPSHQVTQMGQEVILRCVPISNHLYFYWYRQILGQKVEFLVSFYNNEISEKSEIFDDQFSVERPDGSNFTLKIRSTKLEDSAMYFCASRVRPTGELFFGEGSRLTVL.

This clone has a single count. The chain employs TRBV28 and TRBJ2-7, with 7 bases lining up with TRBD2. The CDR3 covers 14 residues. Germline trimming cut 4 bases from V and 7 bases from J; bases unmatched to any gene: 10. Germline values: CDR1 MDHEN, CDR2 SYDVKM. CDR3 nucleotide sequence: TGTGCCAGCAGTTCCGGGGGACTATCGGAGGAGCAGTACTTC. Its protein is CASSSGGLSEEQYF.

This rearrangement joins TRBV7-3 to TRBJ2-3; D is tentatively TRBD1 or TRBD2 (6 bases each). The CDR3 has 13 amino acids. The germline gives CDR1 SGHTA, CDR2 FQGTGA. Trimming pared 5 bases from V and 6 bases from J, leaving 12 bases between. CDR3 nucleotide sequence: TGTGCCAGCAGCCCGGGGGCAGGGGATACGCAGTATTTT. Amino acids: CASSPGAGDTQYF.

The chain combines TRBV19 with TRBJ1-1; TRBD1 matches 8 bases. V shed 5 bases and J 1 base; nucleotides not matched to a gene: 3. Germline CDR1 reads LNHDA; CDR2 reads SQIVND (reference sequence). There are 14 residues in the CDR3. In DNA form, the CDR3 reads TGTGCCAGTAGTTTACAGGGGGGGAACACTGAAGCTTTCTTT. Its protein product is CASSLQGGNTEAFF.

This chain connects TRBV30 to TRBJ1-2; TRBD1 agrees at 7 bases. The trim removed 3 bases at V and 4 bases at J, leaving 8 bases unmatched. CDR3 size: 14 residues. Germline loops: CDR1 GTSNPN, CDR2 SVGIG (reference sequence). The chain's CDR3 is CAWRQGNFAYGYTF. CDR3 nucleotides: TGTGCCTGGAGACAGGGGAATTTCGCCTATGGCTACACCTTC. Together with reference TRBV30 and TRBJ1-2, the CDR3 gives the full variable domain: SQTIHQWPATLVQPVGSPLSLECTVEGTSNPNLYWYRQAAGRGLQLLFYSVGIGQISSEVPQNLSASRPQDRQFILSSKKLLLSDSGFYLCAWRQGNFAYGYTFGSGTRLTVV.

V gene TRBV9 combines with J gene TRBJ1-1; D unresolved. CDR3 length: 12 residues. CDR1 is SGDLS and CDR2 is YYNGEE in the germline V gene. Trimming stripped 3 bases from V and 3 bases from J, with 6 bases between. The CDR3 DNA reads as TGTGCCAGCAGCGCCCGTGACACTGAAGCTTTCTTT. This sequence encodes CASSARDTEAFF.

The chain joins TRBV5-1 to TRBJ2-5, with 9 nucleotides matching TRBD2. The CDR3 loop spans 13 amino acids. Germline V gene data show CDR1 as SGHRS and CDR2 as YFSETQ. V shed 4 bases, J shed 5 bases, and the junction held 3 bases outside the gene matches. CDR3 sequence reads: CASSRTSVETQYF. Written as DNA, the CDR3 is TGCGCCAGCAGCAGGACTAGCGTCGAGACCCAGTACTTC.

The CDR3 reads CASSYRGGTNEKLFF. As DNA, the CDR3 is TGTGCCAGCAGTTACAGGGGTGGGACTAATGAAAAACTGTTTTTT. The chain has TRBV6-5 and TRBJ1-4; a possible D gene is TRBD1 (5 bases). The germline CDR1 and CDR2 sequences are MNHEY and SVGAGI. The CDR3 is 15 residues long. The V end was cut by 2 bases, the J end by 2 bases, with 9 bases between.

This clone was counted a single time. The chain is built from TRBV10-3 and TRBJ2-5; TRBD1 matches 11 bases. The CDR3 contains 15 residues. V was clipped by 10 bases and J by 3 bases; unmatched bases: 10. The germline gives CDR1 ENHRY, CDR2 SYGVKD. The chain's CDR3 is CATFSGDRGKETQYF. CDR3 sequence (DNA): TGTGCCACCTTTTCCGGGGACAGGGGGAAAGAGACCCAGTACTTC.

J is TRBJ2-3 and V is TRBV19, with 11 nucleotides matching TRBD2. V gave up 6 bases and J gave up 5 bases; unmatched junction bases: 1. Germline V gives CDR1 LNHDA, CDR2 SQIVND (reference sequence). This CDR3 has 13 amino acids. The CDR3 nucleotides are TGTGCCAGTAGACTAGCGGGAGAAGATACGCAGTATTTT. It codes for CASRLAGEDTQYF.

Concerning this clone: At one end, the junction sequence differs from germline, possibly due to a read error. The sample has other DNA sequences that encode this CDR3 too. V is TRBV10-3 and J is TRBJ2-7, with D unclear. Germline lookup yields CDR1 ENHRY and CDR2 SYGVKD. The length of the CDR3 is 12 residues. CDR3 coding DNA: TGCGCCATCAGTGAACAACGTTACGAGCAGTACTTC. As protein: CAISEQRYEQYF.

The V call is TRBV14, the J call TRBJ2-1, with D possibly matching TRBD2 (5 bases). Trimming took off 4 bases at V and 2 bases at J, with 9 bases between the two ends. CDR1 is SGHDN and CDR2 is FVKESK in the germline V gene. CDR3 length: 14 amino acids. CDR3 DNA: TGTGCCAGCAGCCCCTGGAGGACCTACAATGAGCAGTTCTTC. Its translation is CASSPWRTYNEQFF. Using reference TRBV14 and TRBJ2-1 for the parts outside the CDR3, the full variable domain is EAGVTQFPSHSVIEKGQTVTLRCDPISGHDNLYWYRRVMGKEIKFLLHFVKESKQDESGMPNNRFLAERTGGTYSTLKVQPAELEDSGVYFCASSPWRTYNEQFFGPGTRLTVL.

The V and J genes are TRBV6-5 and TRBJ2-3, with D perhaps TRBD1 (6 bases). The V gene lost 8 bases and the J gene lost 6 bases, with 18 bases spanning the gap. From germline, CDR1 is MNHEY and CDR2 SVGAGI. The CDR3 totals 14 residues. CDR3 in amino acids: CASQRTGLTDTQYF. The DNA of the CDR3 is TGTGCCAGCCAGCGCACAGGGTTAACGGATACGCAGTATTTT.

The chain has TRBV29-1 and TRBJ2-5; D not certain. The CDR3 has 13 residues. The V end was cut by 6 bases, the J end by 2 bases, with 13 bases between. Germline V gene sequence: CDR1 SQVTM, CDR2 ANQGSEA. The CDR3 sequence is CSVSITRQETQYF. The DNA of the CDR3 is TGCAGCGTCTCAATTACCCGTCAAGAGACCCAGTACTTC.

This chain connects TRBV19 to TRBJ2-4; 8 bases match TRBD2. Germline V CDR1 and CDR2: LNHDA, SQIVND (reference sequence). The CDR3 length is 14 residues. Trimming took 10 bases from V and 1 from J; bases not matched to a gene: 6. The CDR3 nucleotides read TGTGCCACCGCGCGGGGGGCTGCCAAAAACATTCAGTACTTC. Amino acid sequence: CATARGAAKNIQYF.

The chain has TRBV2 and TRBJ2-2; 8 bases line up with TRBD2. CDR3 size: 15 residues. Germline lookup yields CDR1 SNHLY and CDR2 FYNNEI. Germline trimming cut 5 bases from V and 9 bases from J; bases unmatched to any gene: 11. Here the CDR3 reads CASSPGISGVRELFF. The DNA of the CDR3 is TGTGCCAGCAGTCCAGGGATTAGCGGGGTTAGGGAGCTGTTTTTT.

This chain links TRBV11-3 with TRBJ2-3, with 9 bases identical to TRBD2. V shed 5 bases and J 3 bases; nucleotides not matched to a gene: 6. CDR1 and CDR2 from the germline V gene are SGHNT and YENEEA. This CDR3 is built from 15 residues. CDR3 bases: TGTGCCAGCAGCAAAGGGACTAGCAGGACAGATACGCAGTATTTT. It is translated as CASSKGTSRTDTQYF.

This chain links TRBV29-1 with TRBJ2-5; unclear D gene. V was clipped by 7 bases and J by 5 bases, with 20 bases between them. The CDR3 is 14 amino acids. Looked up from germline, CDR1 is SQVTM and CDR2 is ANQGSEA. The CDR3 sequence: CSAALLGFGETQYF. The CDR3, as DNA: TGCAGCGCGGCCCTCTTGGGTTTTGGGGAGACCCAGTACTTC. The entire variable domain, with the rest obtained from reference TRBV29-1 and TRBJ2-5, is as follows: SAVISQKPSRDICQRGTSLTIQCQVDSQVTMMFWYRQQPGQSLTLIATANQGSEATYESGFVIDKFPISRPNLTFSTLTVSNMSPEDSSIYLCSAALLGFGETQYFGPGTRLLVL.

The chain recombines TRBV5-1 with TRBJ2-7, with D perhaps matching TRBD2 (7 bases). V was shortened by 4 bases and J by 4 bases, with 15 bases between the two germline ends. Germline V gene sequence: CDR1 SGHRS, CDR2 YFSETQ. The CDR3 totals 14 residues. The CDR3 DNA sequence: TGCGCCAGCAGCCCGGGGGGCAGGGTTTACGAGCAGTACTTC. Its protein product is CASSPGGRVYEQYF.